This is a list of T cell receptor beta chains from one sample in a study of blood T cell repertoires in COVID-19. TCRdb's copy holds only in-frame clones and misses some; the assay was immunoSEQ multiplex PCR. Of 45,000 to 70,000 clones in the sample, about 87% were seen once. Material: peripheral blood. These receptors all stem from a woman in her sixties or seventies with COVID-19, enrolled during active disease. The CDR3 runs from the conserved cysteine through the conserved F or W. The order of the fields is clone size, V gene, J gene, D gene, CDR3 protein, CDR3 DNA. A D gene is named only where the DNA matches it firmly. For some rows the clone size is stated as once, few or many, or as a class when expanded; others skip it.

size: NA; V: TRBV6-1; J: TRBJ1-6; D: NA; CDR3: CASSELGGGELSPLHF; DNA: TGTGCCAGCAGTGAATTAGGAGGGGGGGAATTGTCACCCCTCCACTTT
size: NA; V: TRBV6-5; J: TRBJ2-7; D: TRBD1; CDR3: CASSYSFRTGGFEQYF; DNA: TGTGCCAGCAGTTACTCTTTCCGGACAGGGGGTTTCGAGCAGTACTTC
size: NA; V: TRBV19; J: TRBJ2-3; D: TRBD2; CDR3: CASSIGGLAAYTDTQYF; DNA: TGTGCCAGTAGTATTGGGGGACTAGCAGCCTACACAGATACGCAGTATTTT
size: NA; V: TRBV30; J: TRBJ1-2; D: TRBD1; CDR3: CAWSKPGGSTF; DNA: TGTGCCTGGAGTAAGCCAGGGGGCTCCACCTTC
size: NA; V: TRBV29-1; J: TRBJ1-1; D: NA; CDR3: CSAWGEFDTEAFF; DNA: TGCAGCGCGTGGGGGGAATTCGACACTGAAGCTTTCTTT
size: NA; V: TRBV29-1; J: TRBJ2-1; D: TRBD2; CDR3: CSVDRTSGIEQFF; DNA: TGCAGCGTTGACCGGACTAGCGGGATTGAGCAGTTCTTC
size: NA; V: TRBV2; J: TRBJ1-5; D: TRBD1; CDR3: CASRVDRGANQPQHF; DNA: TGTGCCAGCAGGGTGGACAGGGGGGCAAATCAGCCCCAGCATTTT
size: once; V: TRBV2; J: TRBJ1-5; D: TRBD1; CDR3: CTSTLTGPNQPQHF; DNA: TGTACCAGCACCCTGACAGGGCCAAATCAGCCCCAGCATTTT
size: once; V: TRBV10-3; J: TRBJ2-2; D: TRBD2; CDR3: CAISDTLAGGPGELFF; DNA: TGTGCCATCAGTGACACCCTAGCGGGAGGCCCCGGGGAGCTGTTTTTT
size: few; V: TRBV7-9; J: TRBJ2-7; D: NA; CDR3: CASSLGFGEQYF; DNA: TGTGCCAGCAGCTTAGGTTTCGGTGAGCAGTACTTC
size: NA; V: TRBV9; J: TRBJ2-5; D: NA; CDR3: CASSVGTEETQYF; DNA: TGTGCCAGCAGCGTAGGGACAGAAGAGACCCAGTACTTC
size: NA; V: TRBV27; J: TRBJ2-3; D: TRBD2; CDR3: CASSRPPSGRTDTQYF; DNA: TGTGCCAGCAGTCGACCGCCTAGCGGGAGGACAGATACGCAGTATTTT
size: NA; V: TRBV18; J: TRBJ1-4; D: NA; CDR3: CASSPGEGGEKLFF; DNA: TGTGCCAGCTCACCGGGGGAGGGCGGTGAAAAACTGTTTTTT
size: NA; V: TRBV9; J: TRBJ2-3; D: TRBD1; CDR3: CASSSRQGGTDTQYF; DNA: TGTGCCAGCAGCTCACGACAGGGCGGCACAGATACGCAGTATTTT
size: NA; V: TRBV30; J: TRBJ2-2; D: NA; CDR3: CAWKAGDPTGELFF; DNA: TGTGCCTGGAAGGCAGGGGACCCCACCGGGGAGCTGTTTTTT
size: NA; V: TRBV5-1; J: TRBJ2-1; D: TRBD2; CDR3: CASSFLAGGPNEQFF; DNA: TGCGCCAGCAGCTTCCTAGCGGGAGGGCCCAATGAGCAGTTCTTC
size: NA; V: TRBV6-5; J: TRBJ2-2; D: TRBD2; CDR3: CATTSVHDTGELFF; DNA: TGTGCCACCACTAGCGTTCATGACACCGGGGAGCTGTTTTTT
size: NA; V: TRBV30; J: TRBJ1-1; D: NA; CDR3: CAWSGRARTLTEAFF; DNA: TGTGCCTGGAGTGGGAGGGCCCGGACTCTGACTGAAGCTTTCTTT
size: NA; V: TRBV24-1; J: TRBJ2-1; D: TRBD1; CDR3: CATSDYTGGLDEQFF; DNA: TGTGCCACCAGTGATTATACAGGGGGCTTAGATGAGCAGTTCTTC
size: NA; V: TRBV3-1/TRBV3-2; J: TRBJ2-5; D: NA; CDR3: CASSLRDGQETQYF; DNA: TGTGCCAGCAGCCTGCGGGACGGCCAAGAGACCCAGTACTTC
size: NA; V: TRBV4-1; J: TRBJ2-5; D: TRBD1; CDR3: CASSQADRVGQETQYF; DNA: TGCGCCAGCAGCCAAGCGGACAGGGTAGGCCAAGAGACCCAGTACTTC
size: NA; V: TRBV9; J: TRBJ2-1; D: TRBD2; CDR3: CASSAGLAAYNEQFF; DNA: TGTGCCAGCAGCGCTGGACTAGCGGCCTACAATGAGCAGTTCTTC
size: NA; V: TRBV23-1; J: TRBJ2-7; D: NA; CDR3: CAITGYEQYF; DNA: TGCGCCATCACAGGGTACGAGCAGTACTTC
size: few; V: TRBV19; J: TRBJ2-3; D: TRBD1; CDR3: CASSTPGTGGKDTQYF; DNA: TGTGCCAGTAGTACACCGGGGACAGGGGGCAAAGATACGCAGTATTTT
size: NA; V: TRBV7-9; J: TRBJ2-7; D: TRBD1; CDR3: CASSAPGQTFSEQYF; DNA: TGTGCCAGCAGCGCTCCGGGACAGACTTTTTCCGAGCAGTACTTC
size: NA; V: TRBV5-1; J: TRBJ2-5; D: TRBD1; CDR3: CASSPSTGGILETQYF; DNA: TGCGCCAGCAGCCCTTCAACAGGGGGCATTTTGGAGACCCAGTACTTC
size: NA; V: TRBV19; J: TRBJ1-1; D: TRBD1; CDR3: CAIGTGQNTEAFF; DNA: TGTGCCATCGGGACAGGCCAAAACACTGAAGCTTTCTTT
size: NA; V: TRBV19; J: TRBJ1-1; D: NA; CDR3: CASSIPPPGETEAFF; DNA: TGTGCCAGTAGTATCCCCCCCCCGGGTGAAACTGAAGCTTTCTTT
size: NA; V: TRBV18; J: TRBJ1-5; D: TRBD1; CDR3: CASSRTGGDQPQHF; DNA: TGTGCCAGCTCGCGGACAGGGGGCGATCAGCCCCAGCATTTT
size: NA; V: TRBV7-9; J: TRBJ1-5; D: NA; CDR3: CASSPSGGGNQPQHF; DNA: TGTGCCAGCAGCCCCTCAGGAGGTGGCAATCAGCCCCAGCATTTT
size: NA; V: TRBV3-1/TRBV3-2; J: TRBJ2-1; D: TRBD2; CDR3: CASSRTLAGGYNEQFF; DNA: TGTGCCAGCAGCCGGACCCTAGCGGGGGGGTACAATGAGCAGTTCTTC
size: NA; V: TRBV11-2; J: TRBJ1-4; D: NA; CDR3: CASSHRQELGEKLFF; DNA: TGTGCCAGCAGCCACCGACAGGAACTGGGTGAAAAACTGTTTTTT
size: NA; V: TRBV7-9; J: TRBJ1-4; D: TRBD1; CDR3: CASSLKGALEKLFF; DNA: TGTGCCAGCAGCTTAAAGGGGGCACTTGAAAAACTGTTTTTT
size: NA; V: TRBV6-5; J: TRBJ2-3; D: NA; CDR3: CASTERNTDTQYF; DNA: TGTGCCAGCACCGAGCGGAACACAGATACGCAGTATTTT
size: NA; V: TRBV5-1; J: TRBJ2-7; D: NA; CDR3: CASSERLFYEQYF; DNA: TGCGCCAGCAGCGAGAGATTATTCTACGAGCAGTACTTC
size: NA; V: TRBV28; J: TRBJ2-7; D: TRBD1; CDR3: CASRGPGQGRSYEQYF; DNA: TGTGCCAGCAGGGGACCGGGACAGGGGAGATCCTACGAGCAGTACTTC
size: NA; V: TRBV4-1; J: TRBJ2-5; D: TRBD1; CDR3: CASSQESLGTAGETQYF; DNA: TGCGCCAGCAGCCAAGAGTCGCTGGGGACAGCCGGGGAGACCCAGTACTTC
size: once; V: TRBV28; J: TRBJ2-5; D: TRBD1; CDR3: CASSLWEGQGKETQYF; DNA: TGTGCCAGCAGTTTATGGGAGGGACAGGGGAAAGAGACCCAGTACTTC
size: NA; V: TRBV29-1; J: TRBJ2-7; D: NA; CDR3: CSVEGEGTYEQYF; DNA: TGCAGCGTTGAGGGTGAGGGAACCTACGAGCAGTACTTC
size: NA; V: TRBV27; J: TRBJ2-3; D: NA; CDR3: CASSFLGVTDTQYF; DNA: TGTGCCAGCAGTTTTTTGGGCGTCACAGATACGCAGTATTTT
size: NA; V: TRBV19; J: TRBJ2-4; D: NA; CDR3: CASSTALSKNIQYF; DNA: TGTGCCAGTAGTACCGCGTTATCTAAAAACATTCAGTACTTC
size: NA; V: TRBV5-3; J: TRBJ2-1; D: TRBD2; CDR3: CARSLLTLAEVYNEQFF; DNA: TGTGCCAGAAGCTTACTTACACTAGCGGAGGTCTACAATGAGCAGTTCTTC
size: NA; V: TRBV19; J: TRBJ2-7; D: NA; CDR3: CASRKTGDTYEQYF; DNA: TGTGCCAGTAGGAAGACAGGTGACACCTACGAGCAGTACTTC
size: NA; V: TRBV15; J: TRBJ2-1; D: NA; CDR3: CATSFLGGGLLYNEQFF; DNA: TGTGCCACCAGCTTCTTGGGAGGCGGGCTCCTCTACAATGAGCAGTTCTTC
size: NA; V: TRBV29-1; J: TRBJ2-1; D: TRBD2; CDR3: CSVEWASGYNEQFF; DNA: TGCAGCGTTGAGTGGGCTAGCGGGTACAATGAGCAGTTCTTC
size: NA; V: TRBV7-9; J: TRBJ1-5; D: TRBD1; CDR3: CASSLGQGFGNQPQHF; DNA: TGTGCCAGCAGCTTAGGACAGGGATTCGGCAATCAGCCCCAGCATTTT
size: NA; V: TRBV18; J: TRBJ2-1; D: NA; CDR3: CASSPSSSEYNEQFF; DNA: TGTGCCAGCTCCCCCAGCTCTAGCGAATACAATGAGCAGTTCTTC
size: NA; V: TRBV4-1; J: TRBJ2-7; D: NA; CDR3: CASSQGPGNNYEQYF; DNA: TGCGCCAGCAGCCAAGGTCCAGGGAACAACTACGAGCAGTACTTC
size: few; V: TRBV6-5; J: TRBJ1-2; D: NA; CDR3: CASSSTGVPYGYTF; DNA: TGTGCCAGCAGTTCAACCGGGGTCCCCTATGGCTACACCTTC
size: NA; V: TRBV21-1; J: TRBJ2-2; D: NA; CDR3: CASSKRAKTGERRNANTGELFF; DNA: TGTGCCAGCAGCAAAAGAGCGAAGACAGGGGAGCGGAGAAACGCGAACACCGGGGAGCTGTTTTTT
size: NA; V: TRBV28; J: TRBJ2-7; D: TRBD1; CDR3: CASSFWGTGVYEQYF; DNA: TGTGCCAGCAGTTTTTGGGGGACAGGGGTTTACGAGCAGTACTTC
size: once; V: TRBV5-8; J: TRBJ2-7; D: NA; CDR3: CASSYAGHREQYF; DNA: TGTGCCAGCAGCTACGCGGGGCACAGGGAGCAGTACTTC
size: NA; V: TRBV30; J: TRBJ1-2; D: NA; CDR3: CAWRPPTASYGYTF; DNA: TGTGCCTGGCGTCCCCCGACAGCCTCCTATGGCTACACCTTC
size: NA; V: TRBV6-5; J: TRBJ1-4; D: TRBD1; CDR3: CASRLRQGGLQELFF; DNA: TGTGCCAGCAGATTACGACAGGGGGGGCTGCAGGAACTGTTTTTT
size: NA; V: TRBV6-6; J: TRBJ1-1; D: NA; CDR3: CASTGGQNTEAFF; DNA: TGTGCCAGCACGGGAGGTCAGAACACTGAAGCTTTCTTT
size: NA; V: TRBV10-2; J: TRBJ2-2; D: NA; CDR3: CASSGRVNTGELFF; DNA: TGCGCCAGCAGTGGTCGGGTGAACACCGGGGAGCTGTTTTTT
size: once; V: TRBV5-3; J: TRBJ2-7; D: TRBD1; CDR3: CARSRDRGTSEQYF; DNA: TGTGCCAGAAGCAGGGACAGGGGAACTTCCGAGCAGTACTTC
size: few; V: TRBV6-5; J: TRBJ1-4; D: NA; CDR3: CASSHTATNEKLFF; DNA: TGTGCCAGCAGTCATACGGCAACTAATGAAAAACTGTTTTTT
size: once; V: TRBV19; J: TRBJ1-1; D: NA; CDR3: CASREGGLAEAFF; DNA: TGTGCCAGTCGTGAGGGGGGGCTCGCTGAAGCTTTCTTT
size: NA; V: TRBV7-9; J: TRBJ1-1; D: NA; CDR3: CASSSTGTTEAFF; DNA: TGTGCCAGCAGCTCTACAGGGACCACTGAAGCTTTCTTT